The rows below give T cell receptor beta chains drawn from one sample of a study of blood T cells in healthy people across ages. One entry per CDR3 protein, called by TCRdb with MiXCR from the 5' RACE reads. The sample records over 1,500,000 distinct CDR3 sequences, about 49% being singletons. Input material: blood. These receptors were taken from a woman in her 40s in good health. CDR3s include the opening cysteine and the closing phenylalanine or tryptophan. The D gene is left open where the match is weak. Size is omitted from some rows. Given values are once, few, many or a class for expanded clones.

D gene	V gene	clone size	J gene	CDR3 DNA	CDR3 protein
TRBD2	TRBV7-2	few	TRBJ2-3	TGTGCCAGCAGCTTAGGGGCCCCTACTAGCGGGGGCGCACTAGATACGCAGTATTTT	CASSLGAPTSGGALDTQYF
NA	TRBV6-2/TRBV6-3	few	TRBJ2-1	TGTGCCAGCAGTTTCCGGGACTCCCGTTTGGGGAATGAGCAGTTCTTC	CASSFRDSRLGNEQFF
TRBD1	TRBV4-3	once	TRBJ2-5	TGCGCCAGCAGCAATGACAGGGGATCCTACAATGAGCAGTACTTC	CASSNDRGSYNEQYF
NA	TRBV25-1	few	TRBJ2-5	TGTGCCAGCAGTGAAGGGGGGGCTCCGTACCAAGAGACCCAGTACTTC	CASSEGGAPYQETQYF
TRBD2	TRBV29-1	NA	TRBJ2-7	TGCAGCGTTTCTAGCGGGGGATCCTACGAGCAGTACTTC	CSVSSGGSYEQYF
NA	TRBV12-3/TRBV12-4	NA	TRBJ1-1	TGTGCCAGCAGTTCCCACAGGAAGAACACTGAAGCTTTCTTT	CASSSHRKNTEAFF
NA	TRBV20-1	NA	TRBJ2-5	TGCAGTGCTGGCCCCGACGCAGAGACCCAGTACTTC	CSAGPDAETQYF
NA	TRBV20-1	NA	TRBJ2-3	TGCAGTGCTATTGACTTTAGCGGAGCCACAGATACGCAGTATTTT	CSAIDFSGATDTQYF
NA	TRBV6-5	NA	TRBJ1-1	TGTGCCAGCAGTTACTCGACTGTTAGAACGGTCGAAGCTTTCTTT	CASSYSTVRTVEAFF
TRBD2	TRBV6-1	NA	TRBJ2-7	TGTGCCAGCAGCTTACGGCGGGGGTCCCACGAGCAGTACTTC	CASSLRRGSHEQYF
NA	TRBV28	NA	TRBJ1-1	TGTGCCAGCGGATTAATTGTTGGTGAAGCTTTCTTT	CASGLIVGEAFF
NA	TRBV7-9	NA	TRBJ2-1	TGTGCCAGCAGCGAATATTTGTTCGCTGAGCAGTTCTTC	CASSEYLFAEQFF
NA	TRBV6-2/TRBV6-3	NA	TRBJ2-3	TGTGCCAGCACCGGCAGAAGGGGGAGCACAGATACGCAGTATTTT	CASTGRRGSTDTQYF
NA	TRBV27	NA	TRBJ2-1	TGTGCCAGCAGACGTGGCCTAGCGAACTCCTACAATGAGCAGTTCTTC	CASRRGLANSYNEQFF
NA	TRBV20-1	few	TRBJ1-2	TGCAGTGCTAGTGCTCGGGTTAACTATGGCTACACCTTC	CSASARVNYGYTF
NA	TRBV2	NA	TRBJ2-1	TGTGCCAGCAGTGAATCTTTTATGGTGGCTGAGCAGTTCTTC	CASSESFMVAEQFF
TRBD2	TRBV20-1	NA	TRBJ2-5	TGCAGTGCTTTACGTGGGATAGCGGGGAAGAACCAAGAGACCCAGTACTTC	CSALRGIAGKNQETQYF
NA	TRBV12-3/TRBV12-4	NA	TRBJ2-5	TGTGCCAGCAGTTTAAAGTCCGGGGAGGAGACCCAGTACTTC	CASSLKSGEETQYF
NA	TRBV6-5	NA	TRBJ2-6	TGTGCCAGCACCGGTACTGGTGGGGCCAACGTCCTGACTTTC	CASTGTGGANVLTF
NA	TRBV5-1	many	TRBJ2-3	TGTGCCAGCAGCTTAGCGTCCAGCACAGATACGCAGTATTTT	CASSLASSTDTQYF
TRBD2	TRBV9	NA	TRBJ2-1	TGTGCCAGCAGCGAAGCGGGGGCAGGTGTCGACGAGCAGTTCTTC	CASSEAGAGVDEQFF
TRBD1	TRBV15	few	TRBJ2-1	TGTGCCACCAGCAGGGATTCGAAGACAGGGGCCAACAATGAGCAGTTCTTC	CATSRDSKTGANNEQFF
NA	TRBV4-1	NA	TRBJ2-1	TGCGCCAGCAGCCAAGGTCTCAGCTACGAGCAGTTCTTC	CASSQGLSYEQFF
TRBD2	TRBV29-1	NA	TRBJ2-3	TGCAGCGTTACCGGGACTAGCGGGGGGGAACACACAGATACGCAGTATTTT	CSVTGTSGGEHTDTQYF
NA	TRBV13	few	TRBJ2-3	TGTGCCAGCAGTCACCGGGACTTCCTCCCAGATACGCAGTATTTT	CASSHRDFLPDTQYF
NA	TRBV5-1	NA	TRBJ1-4	TGCGCCAGCAGCCTCGGACCCGGGCCAGAAGAAAAACTGTTTTTT	CASSLGPGPEEKLFF
NA	TRBV19	NA	TRBJ1-4	TGTGCCAGTAGCGTACGAAGACAGGCAACTAATGAAAAACTGTTTTTT	CASSVRRQATNEKLFF
NA	TRBV6-2/TRBV6-3	few	TRBJ2-7	TGTGCCAGCAGTTATCAGGGAACTAGCGAGCAGTACTTC	CASSYQGTSEQYF
TRBD2	TRBV4-3	NA	TRBJ2-3	TGCGCCAGCAGCCAAGAAAGACTAGCGGGGACAGATACGCAGTATTTT	CASSQERLAGTDTQYF
TRBD1	TRBV6-5	few	TRBJ2-6	TGTGCCAGCAGTTACCGACAGGGACGCTCTGGGGCCAACGTCCTGACTTTC	CASSYRQGRSGANVLTF
NA	TRBV9	NA	TRBJ2-5	TGTGCCAGCAGCGTAGGTGGGGGGTCGGTTTCGACCCAGTACTTC	CASSVGGGSVSTQYF
NA	TRBV6-1	NA	TRBJ2-5	TGTGCCAGCACCTCGTTAGGCCTTTCCGGGGAGACCCAGTACTTC	CASTSLGLSGETQYF
NA	TRBV10-3	few	TRBJ2-5	TGTGCCATCTCTGAGAGGACAGCACAAGAGACCCAGTACTTC	CAISERTAQETQYF
NA	TRBV20-1	NA	TRBJ1-6	TGCAGTGCTAGAGTGTGGACAGATGGTTCACCCCTCCACTTT	CSARVWTDGSPLHF
NA	TRBV28	once	TRBJ1-4	TGTGCCAGCAGTTTACGGGGGGCCGGGCAGACTAATGAAAAACTGTTTTTT	CASSLRGAGQTNEKLFF
NA	TRBV25-1	few	TRBJ2-7	TGTGCCAGCAGTGAACCGGGGGGCCAGGCCTACGAGCAGTACTTC	CASSEPGGQAYEQYF
NA	TRBV20-1	few	TRBJ2-3	TGCAGTGCTAGGGGTTGGGGGCTCGATACGCAGTATTTT	CSARGWGLDTQYF
TRBD2	TRBV6-2/TRBV6-3	few	TRBJ2-3	TGTGCCAGCAGGGCACCCGCGGGGGGCAGCACAGATACGCAGTATTTT	CASRAPAGGSTDTQYF
NA	TRBV9	NA	TRBJ1-2	TGTGCCAGCAGCGCCCGATCACTCACAGGACCCTATGGCTACACCTTC	CASSARSLTGPYGYTF
NA	TRBV5-1	few	TRBJ2-5	TGCGCCAGCAGCTTGGAGACCCGGCGGTGGGAGACCCAGTACTTC	CASSLETRRWETQYF
NA	TRBV12-3/TRBV12-4	NA	TRBJ1-3	TGTGCCAGCAGTTCCTATACTGCAAGCTCTGGAAACACCATATATTTT	CASSSYTASSGNTIYF
NA	TRBV7-2	many	TRBJ2-1	TGTGCCAGCAGCTTACGCGGGGACTCCTACAATGAGCAGTTCTTC	CASSLRGDSYNEQFF
NA	TRBV29-1	NA	TRBJ2-7	TGCAGCGCTAGGGACACCAGCTCTTCGGGCGAGCAGTACTTC	CSARDTSSSGEQYF
TRBD2	TRBV5-5	few	TRBJ2-5	TGTGCCAGCAGCTTGAGTCGGCCGGGGGGGCTGTACCAAGAGACCCAGTACTTC	CASSLSRPGGLYQETQYF
NA	TRBV12-3/TRBV12-4	many	TRBJ2-3	TGTGCCAGCAGTTTAGACGGGGCCACAGATACGCAGTATTTT	CASSLDGATDTQYF
TRBD1	TRBV6-2/TRBV6-3	NA	TRBJ1-4	TGTGCCAGCAGTTTAGACAGGGACCCGGTCGAAAAACTGTTTTTT	CASSLDRDPVEKLFF
NA	TRBV6-6	NA	TRBJ2-1	TGTGCCAGCAGTTCCTCCCGACTGGGGAATGAGCAGTTCTTC	CASSSSRLGNEQFF
NA	TRBV15	NA	TRBJ1-6	TGTGCCACCAGCAGAGATCGGCCTAGTTCACCCCTCCACTTT	CATSRDRPSSPLHF